Listed below are T cell receptor beta chains from one sample, sequenced in a study of cytomegalovirus exposure and HLA in healthy donors. Sequencing was performed with immunoSEQ multiplex PCR; in TCRdb, only in-frame clones are kept and a portion is missing. This table holds tens of thousands of clones, approximately 67% found once. Input material: PBMCs. These receptors all come from a woman aged 25 to 39 in good health and CMV-seronegative. Both conserved end residues are part of each CDR3. A D gene is named only where the DNA matches it firmly. Clone size is stated in some rows and not others, as once, few, many or a class when expanded.

>TRBV6-4|NA|TRBJ2-5|NA
CASSEGTGNQETQYF
TGTGCCAGCAGCGAGGGAACGGGAAACCAAGAGACCCAGTACTTC
>TRBV18|NA|TRBJ2-3|TRBD1
CASSPSSGQGRSDTQYF
TGTGCCAGCTCACCAAGCTCGGGACAGGGCAGATCAGATACGCAGTATTTT
>TRBV7-2|few|TRBJ2-7|NA
CASSPRAAGANYEQYF
TGTGCCAGCAGCCCGCGAGCGGCAGGGGCAAATTACGAGCAGTACTTC
>TRBV29-1|few|TRBJ2-1|TRBD2
CSVGLDGGSEQFF
TGCAGCGTTGGTCTAGACGGGGGGAGTGAGCAGTTCTTC
>TRBV5-5|NA|TRBJ1-4|NA
CASGPGADPGKLFF
TGTGCCAGCGGACCAGGGGCCGACCCTGGAAAACTGTTTTTT
>TRBV19|NA|TRBJ2-6|NA
CASSPPLGKGHLYSGANVLTF
TGTGCCAGTAGTCCCCCCTTGGGAAAGGGACACTTATACTCTGGGGCCAACGTCCTGACTTTC
>TRBV6-5|few|TRBJ2-3|NA
CASSSSTALAQYF
TGTGCCAGCAGTTCCTCGACTGCTCTGGCGCAGTATTTT
>TRBV19|NA|TRBJ2-3|TRBD2
CATAKTSGGADTQYF
TGTGCCACCGCCAAGACTAGCGGGGGGGCAGATACGCAGTATTTT
>TRBV2|few|TRBJ2-2|TRBD1
CASSPDRVGTGELFF
TGTGCCAGCAGTCCAGACAGGGTCGGCACCGGGGAGCTGTTTTTT
>TRBV27|NA|TRBJ1-2|NA
CASSPRTPAKGGGYTF
TGTGCCAGCAGTCCCCGTACTCCGGCTAAAGGGGGTGGCTACACCTTC
>TRBV2|NA|TRBJ2-3|TRBD1
CASGWRTGEDTQYF
TGTGCCAGCGGTTGGCGGACAGGAGAGGATACGCAGTATTTT
>TRBV2|NA|TRBJ2-1|TRBD2
CASSTRGSNEQFF
TGTGCCAGCAGTACGCGGGGGTCCAATGAGCAGTTCTTC
>TRBV2|NA|TRBJ2-2|NA
CASSGFAGELFF
TGTGCCAGCAGCGGGTTCGCCGGGGAGCTGTTTTTT
>TRBV7-9|few|TRBJ1-3|NA
CASSFVPNSGNTIYF
TGTGCCAGCAGCTTTGTCCCAAACTCTGGAAACACCATATATTTT
>TRBV30|few|TRBJ1-4|TRBD1
CAWSQDRGNEKLFF
TGTGCCTGGAGTCAGGACAGGGGTAATGAAAAACTGTTTTTT
>TRBV30|NA|TRBJ1-2|NA
CAWSTGSRGYTF
TGTGCCTGGAGCACAGGGTCTAGGGGCTACACCTTC
>TRBV7-2|NA|TRBJ2-7|NA
CASSLGQTVGRYYEQYF
TGTGCCAGCAGCCTAGGACAGACTGTTGGGAGGTACTACGAGCAGTACTTC
>TRBV6-6|once|TRBJ1-6|NA
CASSRAGRGNSPLHF
TGTGCCAGCAGTCGGGCCGGCAGGGGTAATTCACCCCTCCACTTT
>TRBV2|once|TRBJ1-1|TRBD1
CASIGTAQEPEAFF
TGTGCCAGCATTGGGACAGCCCAGGAGCCTGAAGCTTTCTTT
>TRBV6-6|few|TRBJ2-1|TRBD2
CASFEDSGGNEQFF
TGTGCCAGCTTCGAGGATAGCGGGGGCAATGAGCAGTTCTTC
>TRBV11-1|once|TRBJ2-7|TRBD2
CASSFLGGPYEQYF
TGTGCCAGCAGCTTTTTGGGAGGGCCCTACGAGCAGTACTTC
>TRBV6-1|few|TRBJ2-3|NA
CASSGPRTATDTQYF
TGTGCCAGCAGTGGACCAAGGACAGCCACAGATACGCAGTATTTT
>TRBV2|NA|TRBJ1-3|NA
CASTSTSGNTIYF
TGTGCCAGCACATCTACCTCTGGAAACACCATATATTTT
>TRBV11-2|NA|TRBJ2-3|TRBD2
CASSSRTSGGLIDTQYF
TGTGCCAGCAGCTCTCGGACTAGCGGGGGCCTCATAGATACGCAGTATTTT
>TRBV10-3|NA|TRBJ2-7|TRBD1
CAISELAQGANYEQYF
TGTGCCATCAGTGAACTTGCGCAGGGGGCAAACTACGAGCAGTACTTC
>TRBV7-3|many|TRBJ2-2|TRBD1
CASSSRQGNTGELFF
TGTGCCAGCAGCTCCCGACAGGGGAACACCGGGGAGCTGTTTTTT
>TRBV10-3|NA|TRBJ1-5|NA
CAISPGQSNQPQHF
TGTGCCATCAGCCCCGGACAGAGCAATCAGCCCCAGCATTTT
>TRBV19|few|TRBJ2-3|TRBD2
CASSGGASGTPSTDTQYF
TGTGCCAGTAGTGGGGGGGCTAGCGGGACCCCTAGCACAGATACGCAGTATTTT
>TRBV28|NA|TRBJ1-4|TRBD1
CASSLGQAEKLFF
TGTGCCAGCAGTTTAGGACAGGCTGAAAAACTGTTTTTT
>TRBV12-1|NA|TRBJ2-2|NA
CASSSPGHRNTGELFF
TGTGCCAGCAGCTCCCCGGGACATAGGAACACCGGGGAGCTGTTTTTT
>TRBV5-1|NA|TRBJ2-6|TRBD1
CASSPGQVSGANVLTF
TGCGCCAGCAGCCCAGGACAGGTCTCTGGGGCCAACGTCCTGACTTTC
>TRBV18|NA|TRBJ1-2|NA
CASSPPTGPYGYTF
TGTGCCAGCTCACCCCCGACAGGTCCCTATGGCTACACCTTC
>TRBV19|NA|TRBJ1-5|TRBD1
CASRLTGSPNQPQHF
TGTGCCAGTAGACTGACAGGGAGCCCGAATCAGCCCCAGCATTTT
>TRBV18|NA|TRBJ2-3|NA
CASSPPGRPSDTQYF
TGTGCCAGCTCACCACCAGGGAGGCCTTCAGATACGCAGTATTTT
>TRBV5-1|NA|TRBJ2-1|NA
CASSFGVSSYNEQFF
TGCGCCAGCAGCTTCGGTGTTAGCTCCTACAATGAGCAGTTCTTC
>TRBV5-1|NA|TRBJ1-1|NA
CASSRSGTFTEAFF
TGCGCCAGCAGCAGATCCGGGACATTCACTGAAGCTTTCTTT
>TRBV4-3|NA|TRBJ1-4|TRBD1
CASSQYRGNNEKLFF
TGCGCCAGCAGCCAGTACAGGGGGAATAATGAAAAACTGTTTTTT
>TRBV6-6|NA|TRBJ2-2|NA
CASSLRGTAGELFF
TGTGCCAGCAGTCTTCGGGGGACGGCCGGGGAGCTGTTTTTT
>TRBV28|NA|TRBJ1-5|NA
CASSFPGPNQPQHF
TGTGCCAGCAGCTTCCCAGGGCCAAATCAGCCCCAGCATTTT
>TRBV7-3|NA|TRBJ2-5|TRBD2
CAAGGSGETQYF
TGTGCCGCCGGGGGTAGCGGGGAGACCCAGTACTTC
>TRBV6-6|NA|TRBJ2-5|NA
CASSRGGQETQYF
TGTGCCAGCAGTAGGGGGGGCCAAGAGACCCAGTACTTC
>TRBV4-3|NA|TRBJ2-2|NA
CASSQEAAAVTGELFF
TGCGCCAGCAGCCAAGAGGCAGCGGCGGTTACCGGGGAGCTGTTTTTT
>TRBV19|NA|TRBJ1-1|NA
CASSKQGNTEAFF
TGTGCCAGTAGTAAACAGGGGAACACTGAAGCTTTCTTT
>TRBV7-9|NA|TRBJ2-1|NA
CASSRLVTDEQFF
TGTGCCAGCAGCCGTCTAGTCACGGATGAGCAGTTCTTC
>TRBV7-4|many|TRBJ2-2|TRBD2
CASSSIAGEPTGELFF
TGTGCCAGCAGCTCAATAGCGGGGGAGCCCACCGGGGAGCTGTTTTTT
>TRBV29-1|NA|TRBJ2-1|TRBD1
CSVVLRDRGTSSYNEQFF
TGCAGCGTTGTTCTACGGGACAGGGGGACTAGCTCCTACAATGAGCAGTTCTTC
>TRBV30|NA|TRBJ1-6|NA
CAWNDGGIGNSPLHF
TGTGCCTGGAACGATGGGGGGATCGGTAATTCACCCCTCCACTTT
>TRBV21-1|NA|TRBJ1-2|NA
CASSKGGTGKDGYTF
TGTGCCAGCAGCAAAGGAGGGACAGGGAAGGATGGCTACACCTTC
>TRBV2|NA|TRBJ2-5|TRBD2
CASSVTSGYLGTQYF
TGTGCCAGCAGTGTGACTAGCGGGTATTTGGGGACCCAGTACTTC
>TRBV7-2|NA|TRBJ2-3|NA
CASSLRDSAATQYF
TGTGCCAGCAGCTTACGGGACTCCGCGGCGACGCAGTATTTT
>TRBV16|NA|TRBJ1-5|NA
CASSQSTGGNQPQHF
TGTGCCAGCAGCCAATCGACAGGTGGCAATCAGCCCCAGCATTTT
>TRBV6-6|NA|TRBJ1-5|TRBD1
CASSLGQGIGQPQHF
TGTGCCAGCAGTTTGGGACAGGGTATAGGGCAGCCCCAGCATTTT
>TRBV2|few|TRBJ1-4|TRBD1
CASRPTRQGVQKLFF
TGTGCCAGCAGGCCGACGCGACAGGGGGTGCAAAAACTGTTTTTT
>TRBV5-5|NA|TRBJ2-3|TRBD1
CASSDRVTDTQYF
TGTGCCAGCAGCGACAGGGTTACAGATACGCAGTATTTT
>TRBV29-1|NA|TRBJ2-1|NA
CSVEKRREQFF
TGCAGCGTTGAAAAGCGGAGGGAGCAGTTCTTC
>TRBV7-2|NA|TRBJ1-5|NA
CASSLLGNNQPQHF
TGTGCCAGCAGCTTACTCGGTAACAATCAGCCCCAGCATTTT
>TRBV7-7|once|TRBJ2-5|NA
CASSLAGAAGETQYF
TGTGCCAGCAGCTTAGCAGGGGCAGCCGGGGAGACCCAGTACTTC
>TRBV18|NA|TRBJ1-6|NA
CASSPNSGRESPLHF
TGTGCCAGCTCACCAAACTCAGGCCGGGAGTCACCCCTCCACTTT
>TRBV18|few|TRBJ1-5|TRBD1
CASSRDRTQGDLSNQPQHF
TGTGCCAGCTCACGGGACCGAACACAGGGGGACCTAAGCAATCAGCCCCAGCATTTT